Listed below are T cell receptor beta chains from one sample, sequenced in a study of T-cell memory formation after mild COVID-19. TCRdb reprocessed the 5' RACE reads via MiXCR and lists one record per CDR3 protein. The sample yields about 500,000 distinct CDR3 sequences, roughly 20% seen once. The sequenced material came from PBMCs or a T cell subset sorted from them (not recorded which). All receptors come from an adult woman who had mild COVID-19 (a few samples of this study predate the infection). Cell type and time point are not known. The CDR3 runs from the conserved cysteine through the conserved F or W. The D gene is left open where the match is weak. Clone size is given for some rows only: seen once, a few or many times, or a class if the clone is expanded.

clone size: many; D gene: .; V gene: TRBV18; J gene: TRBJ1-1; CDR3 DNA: TGTGCCAGCTCACCACCCACGAACACTGAAGCTTTCTTT; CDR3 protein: CASSPPTNTEAFF
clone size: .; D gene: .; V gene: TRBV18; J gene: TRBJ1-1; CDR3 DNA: TGTGCCAGCTCACCGTGGACACAGACACGGAACACTGAAGCTTTCTTT; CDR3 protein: CASSPWTQTRNTEAFF
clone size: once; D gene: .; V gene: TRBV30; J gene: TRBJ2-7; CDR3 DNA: TGTGCCTGGAGCCAGCTTGGGGGTAACGAGCAGTACTTC; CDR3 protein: CAWSQLGGNEQYF
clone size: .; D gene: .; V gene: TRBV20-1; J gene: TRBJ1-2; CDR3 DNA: TGCAGTGCTAGAGATGCCGACAGACCTTCAGGTGGCTACACCTTC; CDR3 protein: CSARDADRPSGGYTF
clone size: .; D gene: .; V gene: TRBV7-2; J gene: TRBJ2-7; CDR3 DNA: TGTGCCAGCAGCCCCCCAAGGCACCGCAGCTCCTACGAGCAGTACTTC; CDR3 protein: CASSPPRHRSSYEQYF
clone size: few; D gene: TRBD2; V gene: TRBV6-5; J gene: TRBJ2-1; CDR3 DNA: TGTGCCAGCAGTTTGGGACTAGGAAGGACCCGTGAGCAGTTCTTC; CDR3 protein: CASSLGLGRTREQFF
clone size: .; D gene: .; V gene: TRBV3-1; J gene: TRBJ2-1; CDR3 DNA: TGTGCCAGCAGCCATCCTAAAGGGGAGCAGTTCTTC; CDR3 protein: CASSHPKGEQFF
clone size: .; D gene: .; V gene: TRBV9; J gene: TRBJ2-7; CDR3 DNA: TGTGCCAGCAGCGTAGGGCCCCCCGACGAGCAGTACTTC; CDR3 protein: CASSVGPPDEQYF
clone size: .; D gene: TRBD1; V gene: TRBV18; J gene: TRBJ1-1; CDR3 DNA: TGTGCCAGCTCACACGGACAGGTCCCTTCGAGGGGGACTGAAGCTTTCTTT; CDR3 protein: CASSHGQVPSRGTEAFF
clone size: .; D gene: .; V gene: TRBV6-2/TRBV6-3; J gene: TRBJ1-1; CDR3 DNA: TGTGCCAGCAGTTACATTAACATGGCTGAAGCTTTCTTT; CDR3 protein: CASSYINMAEAFF
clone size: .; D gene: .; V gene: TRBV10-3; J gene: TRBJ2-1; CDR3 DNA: TGTGCCATCAGTGATGCCCCCCCCCTAGGGAATGAGCAGTTCTTC; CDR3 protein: CAISDAPPLGNEQFF
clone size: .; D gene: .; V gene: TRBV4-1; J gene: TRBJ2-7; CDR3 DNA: TGCGCCAGCAGCCAAGATCTCGGCTTTACCTACGAGCAGTACTTC; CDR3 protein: CASSQDLGFTYEQYF
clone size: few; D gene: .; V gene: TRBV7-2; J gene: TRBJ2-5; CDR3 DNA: TGTGCCAGCAGATCCGACCAGACCCAGTACTTC; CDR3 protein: CASRSDQTQYF
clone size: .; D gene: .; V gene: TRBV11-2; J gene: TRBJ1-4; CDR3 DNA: TGTGCCAGCAGCTCTGGGGTTGCAACTAATGAAAAACTGTTTTTT; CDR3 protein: CASSSGVATNEKLFF
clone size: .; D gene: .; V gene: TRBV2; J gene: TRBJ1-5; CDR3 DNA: TGTGCCAGCAGTGAAAGAGGACCCAACAGCAATCAGCCCCAGCATTTT; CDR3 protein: CASSERGPNSNQPQHF
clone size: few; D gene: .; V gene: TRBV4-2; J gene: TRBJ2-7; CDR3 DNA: TGTGCCAGCAGCCAAGAGGTTAGGGGGGCCCACGAGCAGTACTTC; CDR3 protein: CASSQEVRGAHEQYF
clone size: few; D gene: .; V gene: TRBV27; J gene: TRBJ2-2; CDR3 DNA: TGTGCCAGCAGTCCGTCGGGGAGGCGCCCCGGGGAGCTGTTTTTT; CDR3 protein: CASSPSGRRPGELFF
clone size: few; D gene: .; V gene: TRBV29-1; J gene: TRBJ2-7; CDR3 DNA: TGCAGCGCCGAAGGCCAGGAGGTCCACGAGCAGTACTTC; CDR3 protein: CSAEGQEVHEQYF
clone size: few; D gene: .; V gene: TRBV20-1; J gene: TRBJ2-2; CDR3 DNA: TGCAGTGCATGGACGGAGAACACCGGGGAGCTGTTTTTT; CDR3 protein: CSAWTENTGELFF
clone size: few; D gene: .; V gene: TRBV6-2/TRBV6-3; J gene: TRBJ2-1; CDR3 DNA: TGTGCCAGCAGTTATTTCAACCGGAATGAGCAGTTCTTC; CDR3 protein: CASSYFNRNEQFF
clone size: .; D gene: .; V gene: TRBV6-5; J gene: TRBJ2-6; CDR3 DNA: TGTGCCAGCAGGACCCTGGGACAGGCCAACGTCCTGACTTTC; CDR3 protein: CASRTLGQANVLTF
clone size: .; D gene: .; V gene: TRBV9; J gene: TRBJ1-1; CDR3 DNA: TGTGCCAGCAGCGTAGATTGGGGGCCGAACACTGAAGCTTTCTTT; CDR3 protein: CASSVDWGPNTEAFF
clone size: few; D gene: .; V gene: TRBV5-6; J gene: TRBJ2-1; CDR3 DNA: TGTGCCAGCAGCCCCTTACTCCAGGGGTTTTACAATGAGCAGTTCTTC; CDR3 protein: CASSPLLQGFYNEQFF
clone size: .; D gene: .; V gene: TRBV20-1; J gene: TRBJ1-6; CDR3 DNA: TGCAGTGCTCTAGAAGGGAGCTCCTATAATTCACCCCTCCACTTT; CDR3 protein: CSALEGSSYNSPLHF
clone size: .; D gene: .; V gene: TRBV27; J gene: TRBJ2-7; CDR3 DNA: TGTGCCAGCAGTTTACCCCGCTATCATGGAGTCCCCCAAGGGGACGAGCAGTACTTC; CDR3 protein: CASSLPRYHGVPQGDEQYF
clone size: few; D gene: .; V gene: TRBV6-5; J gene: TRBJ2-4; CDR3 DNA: TGTGCCAGCAGTTACGAGGGAAGGGCCAAAAACATTCAGTACTTC; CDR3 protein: CASSYEGRAKNIQYF
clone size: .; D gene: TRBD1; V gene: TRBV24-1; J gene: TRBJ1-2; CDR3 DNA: TGTGCCACCGGGACAGACAATTATGGCTACACCTTC; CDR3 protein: CATGTDNYGYTF